This T cell receptor beta chain was captured by sequencing in a study of blood T cell repertoires in COVID-19. For the study at large: Donors in the United States, Italy and Spain gave samples during acute or convalescent COVID-19. Sources were T cells, B-cell-depleted T cells, or PBMCs; the material itself was cDNA or gDNA.

Looked up from germline, CDR1 is SGHTA and CDR2 is FQGNSA. V was shortened by 5 bases and J by 9 bases, with 14 bases between the two germline ends. This CDR3 has 13 amino acids. Source study methods: Reference gene primer amplification yielded estimated nucleated cell counts. Sequencing was performed with immunoSEQ multiplex PCR; in TCRdb, only in-frame clones are kept and a portion is missing. V and J calls and clone size are copied from that table; D and trimming were computed from the DNA. The sample shows approximately 160,000 clones, roughly four fifths of them seen only once. The sequencing sample was made of peripheral blood. The receptor's source is a man in his fifties or sixties with active or convalescent COVID-19. The chain links TRBV7-2 to TRBJ2-1; D may be TRBD1 (5 bases). The CDR3 DNA follows: TGTGCCAGCAGCCAAGGCCTAGGGGTTGAGCAGTTCTTC. This translates into CASSQGLGVEQFF.